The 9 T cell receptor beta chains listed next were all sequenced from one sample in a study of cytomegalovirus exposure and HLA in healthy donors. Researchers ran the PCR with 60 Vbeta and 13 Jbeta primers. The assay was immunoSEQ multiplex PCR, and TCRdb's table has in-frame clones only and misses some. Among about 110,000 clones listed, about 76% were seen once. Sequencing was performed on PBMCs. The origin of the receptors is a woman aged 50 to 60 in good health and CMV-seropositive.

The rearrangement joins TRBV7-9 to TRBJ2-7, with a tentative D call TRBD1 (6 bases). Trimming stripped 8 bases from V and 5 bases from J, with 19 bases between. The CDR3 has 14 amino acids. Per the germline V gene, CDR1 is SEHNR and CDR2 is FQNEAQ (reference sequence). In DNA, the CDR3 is TGTGCCAGCGGACACGGGACAAACTTTAACGAGCAGTACTTC. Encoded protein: CASGHGTNFNEQYF.

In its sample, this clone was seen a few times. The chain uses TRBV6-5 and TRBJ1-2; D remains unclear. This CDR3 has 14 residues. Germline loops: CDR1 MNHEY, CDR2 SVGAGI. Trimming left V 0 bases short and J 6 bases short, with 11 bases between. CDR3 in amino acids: CASSYSEGVNGYTF. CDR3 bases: TGTGCCAGCAGTTACTCGGAGGGAGTAAATGGCTACACCTTC.

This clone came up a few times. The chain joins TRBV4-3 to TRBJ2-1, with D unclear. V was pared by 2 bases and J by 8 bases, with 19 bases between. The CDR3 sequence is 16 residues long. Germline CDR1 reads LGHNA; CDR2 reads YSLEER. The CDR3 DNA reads TGCGCCAGCAGCCAACCAGGTATTTTAAGTCAGGATGAGCAGTTCTTC. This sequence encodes CASSQPGILSQDEQFF.

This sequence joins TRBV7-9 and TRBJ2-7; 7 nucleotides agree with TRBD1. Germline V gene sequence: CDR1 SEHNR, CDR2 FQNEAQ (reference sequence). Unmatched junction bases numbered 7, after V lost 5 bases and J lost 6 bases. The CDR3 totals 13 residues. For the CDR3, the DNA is TGTGCCAGCAGCCACCTCACAGGGGTCGAGCAGTACTTC. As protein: CASSHLTGVEQYF.

The CDR3 loop is CASSTGGEGGPEAFF. Here the CDR3 DNA reads TGTGCCAGCAGCACCGGGGGGGAAGGGGGTCCTGAAGCTTTCTTT. The chain links TRBV9 to TRBJ1-1, with D tentatively TRBD1 (6 bases). V lost 4 bases and J lost 6, with 19 bases in between. This CDR3 contains 15 residues. Germline lookup yields CDR1 SGDLS and CDR2 YYNGEE.

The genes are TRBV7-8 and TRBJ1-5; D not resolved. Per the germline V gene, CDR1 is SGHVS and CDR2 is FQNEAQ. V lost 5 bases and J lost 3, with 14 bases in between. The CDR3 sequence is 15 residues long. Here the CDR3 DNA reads TGTGCCAGCAGCCCACGGCCAGGTCTCAATCAGCCCCAGCATTTT. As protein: CASSPRPGLNQPQHF.

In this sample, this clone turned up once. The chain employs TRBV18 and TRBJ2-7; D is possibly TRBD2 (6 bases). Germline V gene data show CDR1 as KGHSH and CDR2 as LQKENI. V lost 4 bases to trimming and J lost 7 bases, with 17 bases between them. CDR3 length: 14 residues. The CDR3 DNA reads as TGTGCCAGCTCACTTTCGGGACTCGTTGGGGAGCAGTACTTC. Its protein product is CASSLSGLVGEQYF.

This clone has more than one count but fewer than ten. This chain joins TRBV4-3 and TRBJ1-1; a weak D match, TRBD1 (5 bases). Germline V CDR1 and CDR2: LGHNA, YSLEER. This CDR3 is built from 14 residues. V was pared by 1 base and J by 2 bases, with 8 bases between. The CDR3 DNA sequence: TGCGCCAGCAGCCAAGTCGGGGGAAACACTGAAGCTTTCTTT. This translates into CASSQVGGNTEAFF.

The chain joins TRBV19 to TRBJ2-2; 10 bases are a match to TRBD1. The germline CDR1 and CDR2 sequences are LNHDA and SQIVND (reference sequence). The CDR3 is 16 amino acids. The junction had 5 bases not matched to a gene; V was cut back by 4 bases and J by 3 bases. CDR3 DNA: TGTGCCAGTAGTACCCGGGACAGGGGTGACACCGGGGAGCTGTTTTTT. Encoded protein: CASSTRDRGDTGELFF.